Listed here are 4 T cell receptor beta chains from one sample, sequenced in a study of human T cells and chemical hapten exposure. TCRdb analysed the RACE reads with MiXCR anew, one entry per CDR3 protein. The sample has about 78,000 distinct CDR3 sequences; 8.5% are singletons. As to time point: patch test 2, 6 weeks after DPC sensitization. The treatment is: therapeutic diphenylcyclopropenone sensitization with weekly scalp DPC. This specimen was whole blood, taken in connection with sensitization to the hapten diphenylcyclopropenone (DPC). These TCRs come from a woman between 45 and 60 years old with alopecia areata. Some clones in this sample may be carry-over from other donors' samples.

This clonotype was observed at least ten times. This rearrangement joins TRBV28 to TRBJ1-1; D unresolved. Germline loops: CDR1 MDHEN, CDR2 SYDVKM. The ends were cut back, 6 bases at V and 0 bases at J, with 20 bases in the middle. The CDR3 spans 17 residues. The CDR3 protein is CASSETLPMPMNTEAFF. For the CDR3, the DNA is TGTGCCAGCAGCGAGACCCTGCCGATGCCCATGAACACTGAAGCTTTCTTT. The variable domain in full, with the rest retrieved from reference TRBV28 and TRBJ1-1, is DVKVTQSSRYLVKRTGEKVFLECVQDMDHENMFWYRQDPGLGLRLIYFSYDVKMKEKGDIPEGYSVSREKKERFSLILESASTNQTSMYLCASSETLPMPMNTEAFFGQGTRLTVV.

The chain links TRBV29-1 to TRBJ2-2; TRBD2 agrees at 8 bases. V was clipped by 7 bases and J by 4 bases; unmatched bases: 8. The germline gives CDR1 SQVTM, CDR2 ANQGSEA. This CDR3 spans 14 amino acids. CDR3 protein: CSAPGGVGTGELFF. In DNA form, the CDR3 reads TGCAGCGCCCCCGGGGGGGTGGGCACCGGGGAGCTGTTTTTT.

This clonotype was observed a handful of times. In DNA form, the CDR3 reads TGTGCCAGCATTCTCCGGGACAGGGTTGGTGAAGCTTTCTTT. Translated, it gives CASILRDRVGEAFF. V gene TRBV6-5 combines with J gene TRBJ1-1; 9 nucleotides align to TRBD1. The V and J ends lost 7 bases and 7 bases, in that order; junction bases with no gene match: 10. CDR3 length equals 14 residues. Germline V CDR1 and CDR2: MNHEY, SVGAGI.

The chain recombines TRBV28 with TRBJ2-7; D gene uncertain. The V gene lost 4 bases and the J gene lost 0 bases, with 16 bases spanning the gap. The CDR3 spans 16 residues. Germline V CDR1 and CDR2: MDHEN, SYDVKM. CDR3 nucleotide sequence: TGTGCCAGCAGTTATGAATCATCCGGGTCCTCCTACGAGCAGTACTTC. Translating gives CASSYESSGSSYEQYF.